A single sample gave rise to the 17 T cell receptor beta chains below, sequenced in a study of blood T cell repertoires in COVID-19. Assay used: immunoSEQ multiplex PCR; TCRdb lists only in-frame clones, some missing. This repertoire shows about 290,000 clones, around nine tenths found once; its top ten account for 11%. Sequences were obtained from peripheral blood. These receptors came from a woman aged 25 to 39 with COVID-19, enrolled during active disease.

This chain connects TRBV7-9 to TRBJ2-7; no firm D call. The CDR3 contains 13 residues. Germline CDR1 reads SEHNR; CDR2 reads FQNEAQ (reference sequence). With 3 bases removed from V and 4 bases from J, the gap between germline ends came to 10 bases. The CDR3 loop reads CASSFDGEYEQYF. The CDR3 DNA reads as TGTGCCAGCAGCTTCGACGGAGAGTACGAGCAGTACTTC. Combining the CDR3 with reference TRBV7-9 and TRBJ2-7 gives the whole variable domain DTGVSQNPRHKITKRGQNVTFRCDPISEHNRLYWYRQTLGQGPEFLTYFQNEAQLEKSRLLSDRFSAERPKGSFSTLEIQRTEQGDSAMYLCASSFDGEYEQYFGPGTRLTVT.

The chain carries TRBV29-1 and TRBJ2-7; 10 bases fit TRBD1. CDR1 SQVTM and CDR2 ANQGSEA come from the germline V gene. J lost 3 bases, V lost 4 bases, and 3 bases had no gene match. CDR3 length: 13 residues. CDR3 nucleotide sequence: TGCAGCGTTGCGGGACAGGGGAACTACGAGCAGTACTTC. This gives the protein CSVAGQGNYEQYF.

The gene calls are TRBV11-2 and TRBJ2-3; possibly TRBD2 for D (5 bases). Trimming removed 4 bases at V and 4 bases at J, with 9 bases between. The CDR3 has 13 amino acids. In germline, CDR1 is SGHAT, CDR2 FQNNGV. The CDR3 bases are TGTGCCAGCAGCTGGACGGGGTCAGATACGCAGTATTTT. This encodes CASSWTGSDTQYF.

The rearrangement uses TRBV5-1 and TRBJ2-3; 8 bases fit TRBD1. V dropped 4 bases and J dropped 2; count of bases not matched to a gene: 6. Germline V gives CDR1 SGHRS, CDR2 YFSETQ. The CDR3 consists of 15 residues. In DNA, the CDR3 is TGCGCCAGCAGCCGCGGGACAGGAGACACAGATACGCAGTATTTT. This translates into CASSRGTGDTDTQYF.

The V gene is TRBV6-6, the J gene TRBJ2-5; the match to TRBD1 covers 8 bases. Germline-derived CDR1 and CDR2 are MNHNY and SVGAGI (reference sequence). V shed 6 bases and J 0 bases; nucleotides not matched to a gene: 9. This CDR3 comprises 16 residues. DNA for the CDR3: TGTGCCAGCAGCCCGAAGGGACAGGCCGACCAAGAGACCCAGTACTTC. Its translation: CASSPKGQADQETQYF.

This clone has a single count. This chain links TRBV5-1 with TRBJ1-1, with a tentative D call TRBD1 (6 bases). The CDR3 is 15 residues long. Germline V CDR1 and CDR2: SGHRS, YFSETQ. Trimming removed 0 bases from V and 7 bases from J, with 16 bases in between. CDR3 DNA sequence: TGCGCCAGCAGCTTGGAAGCGTATATCAGGGGTGAAGCTTTCTTT. Translation: CASSLEAYIRGEAFF.

This clone has more than one count but fewer than ten. The CDR3: CASSPWTEGEAFF. CDR3 in DNA: TGTGCCAGCAGTCCATGGACAGAAGGGGAAGCTTTCTTT. This chain connects TRBV28 to TRBJ1-1; maybe TRBD1 (6 bases). This CDR3 has 13 amino acids. Trimming took 5 bases from V and 8 from J, leaving 15 bases between them. CDR1 and CDR2 (germline): MDHEN, SYDVKM.

V and J are TRBV2 and TRBJ1-2, with D unclear. Germline V gene lookup returns CDR1 SNHLY and CDR2 FYNNEI. CDR3 length equals 14 residues. V was shortened by 7 bases and J by 4 bases, with 16 bases between the two germline ends. The DNA of the CDR3 is TGTGCCAGCAACCTGCTGGCAGCGCTCTATGGCTACACCTTC. It encodes CASNLLAALYGYTF. Full variable domain (missing parts from reference TRBV2 and TRBJ1-2): EPEVTQTPSHQVTQMGQEVILRCVPISNHLYFYWYRQILGQKVEFLVSFYNNEISEKSEIFDDQFSVERPDGSNFTLKIRSTKLEDSAMYFCASNLLAALYGYTFGSGTRLTVV.

The chain carries TRBV11-2 and TRBJ1-6; tentative D call: TRBD1 (5 bases). The ends were cut back, 2 bases at V and 7 bases at J, with 12 bases in the middle. The CDR3 has 15 residues. Germline V CDR1 and CDR2: SGHAT, FQNNGV. The CDR3: CASSLPGWKNSPLHF. The CDR3, as DNA: TGTGCCAGCAGCTTACCAGGGTGGAAGAATTCACCCCTCCACTTT.

The chain recombines TRBV2 with TRBJ1-2; maybe TRBD1 (5 bases). The V gene lost 9 bases and the J gene lost 0 bases, with 23 bases spanning the gap. There are 17 residues in the CDR3. CDR1 SNHLY and CDR2 FYNNEI come from the germline V gene. The CDR3, as DNA: TGTGCCAGTCCCTTTGCAGGGTCATTTTCGGCTAACTATGGCTACACCTTC. Protein: CASPFAGSFSANYGYTF.

The gene calls are TRBV5-1 and TRBJ2-5; D is unclear. The germline V gene encodes CDR1 SGHRS and CDR2 YFSETQ. The CDR3 covers 15 residues. The germline V and J ends were trimmed by 6 bases and 5 bases, with 20 bases remaining between them. The CDR3 bases are TGCGCCAGCAACCCGCTTAACCCGCGAGAGGAGACCCAGTACTTC. Protein: CASNPLNPREETQYF.

CDR3 DNA: TGTGCCAGCAGCCAACGGACAGGGCCTGACCTTTCGGATACGCAGTATTTT. Protein sequence: CASSQRTGPDLSDTQYF. V is TRBV9 and J is TRBJ2-3; 8 bases agree with TRBD1. Germline-derived CDR1 and CDR2 are SGDLS and YYNGEE. The CDR3 runs 17 residues. Trimming removed 4 bases from V and 6 bases from J; junction bases left unmatched: 16. Full variable domain (outside the CDR3, taken from reference TRBV9 and TRBJ2-3): DSGVTQTPKHLITATGQRVTLRCSPRSGDLSVYWYQQSLDQGLQFLIQYYNGEERAKGNILERFSAQQFPDLHSELNLSSLELGDSALYFCASSQRTGPDLSDTQYFGPGTRLTVL.

This chain connects TRBV27 to TRBJ2-7, with 8 bases lining up with TRBD1. The V and J ends lost 6 bases and 7 bases, in that order; junction bases with no gene match: 8. Germline V gives CDR1 MNHEY, CDR2 SMNVEV (reference sequence). The length of the CDR3 is 13 residues. The CDR3 DNA is TGTGCCAGCAGCCACAGGGGGACTTTGGAGCAGTACTTC. Protein product: CASSHRGTLEQYF.

V gene TRBV6-1 combines with J gene TRBJ2-1, with 9 bases aligning to TRBD2. Germline trimming cut 3 bases from V and 6 bases from J; bases unmatched to any gene: 6. This CDR3 contains 15 residues. Germline CDR1 is MNHNS and CDR2 is SASEGT. CDR3 sequence (DNA): TGTGCCAGCAGTGATAGGGCGGGGGGGCTCAATGAGCAGTTCTTC. The encoded protein is CASSDRAGGLNEQFF.

This clone showed up just once. This sequence joins TRBV5-5 and TRBJ2-7; 7 nucleotides line up with TRBD1. Unmatched junction bases numbered 5, after V lost 4 bases and J lost 1 base. There are 14 residues in the CDR3. CDR1 and CDR2 from the germline V gene are SGHKS and YYEKEE (reference sequence). As DNA, the CDR3 is TGTGCCAGCAGCCTGACAGGGCCTTCCTACGAGCAGTACTTC. Translated: CASSLTGPSYEQYF.

This clone has only one observation. The chain uses TRBV4-1 and TRBJ2-1; no definite D call. CDR1 and CDR2 from the germline V gene are MGHRA and YSYEKL. This CDR3 is 12 amino acids long. Trimming left V 0 bases short and J 8 bases short, with 5 bases between. The CDR3 spells CASSQERDEQFF. CDR3 DNA sequence: TGCGCCAGCAGCCAAGAGCGCGATGAGCAGTTCTTC.

CDR3 bases: TGTGCCAGCAGCTTTGGACTGGGGGGGGGAGAGACCCAGTACTTC. Residues: CASSFGLGGGETQYF. The V gene is TRBV5-4, the J gene TRBJ2-5; 7 bases fit TRBD2. With V trimmed by 2 bases and J by 4 bases, 8 bases remained unmatched. CDR3 length: 15 amino acids. CDR1 is SGHNT and CDR2 is YYREEE in the germline V gene (reference sequence).